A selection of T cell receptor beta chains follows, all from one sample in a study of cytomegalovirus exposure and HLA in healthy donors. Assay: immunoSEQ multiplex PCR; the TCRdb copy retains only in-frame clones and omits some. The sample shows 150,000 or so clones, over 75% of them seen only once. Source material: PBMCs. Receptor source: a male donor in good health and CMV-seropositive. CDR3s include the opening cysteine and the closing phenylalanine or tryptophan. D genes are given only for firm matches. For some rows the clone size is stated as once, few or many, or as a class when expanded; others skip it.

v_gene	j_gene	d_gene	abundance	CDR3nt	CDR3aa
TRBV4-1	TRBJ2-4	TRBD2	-	TGCGCCAGCAGCCGAGAGTCGGGGGGGGCGGCCAAAAACAGTCAGTACTTC	CASSRESGGAAKNSQYF
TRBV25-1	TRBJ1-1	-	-	TGTGCCAGCTCTAAATCGGGACAGAACACTGAAGCTTTCTTT	CASSKSGQNTEAFF
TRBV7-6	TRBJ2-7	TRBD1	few	TGTGCCAGCAGCTTAGGGACAGGGGGCATCTACGAGCAGTACTTC	CASSLGTGGIYEQYF
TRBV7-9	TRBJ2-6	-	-	TGTGCCAGCAGCTTAGCTTCATCTGGCTCTGGGGCCAACGGCCTGACTTTC	CASSLASSGSGANGLTF
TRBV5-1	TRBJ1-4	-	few	TGCGCCAGCAGCCCTAGCCCCTTTGGGGAAAAACTGTTTTTT	CASSPSPFGEKLFF
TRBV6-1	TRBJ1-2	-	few	TGTGCCAGCAGTGAAATTGGTGGGGCCACCGGTACCTTTAACTATGGCTACACCTTC	CASSEIGGATGTFNYGYTF
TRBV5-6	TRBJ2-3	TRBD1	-	TGTGCCAGCAGCTCCCGGGACAGGGGGCAAGATACGCAGTATTTT	CASSSRDRGQDTQYF
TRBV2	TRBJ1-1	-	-	TGTGCCAGCAGGTTCGGGGGGCGATTGACTGAAGCTTTCTTT	CASRFGGRLTEAFF
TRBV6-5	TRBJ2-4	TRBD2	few	TGTGCCAGCACCCCGGGGAGCGGGGCTGACATTCAGTACTTC	CASTPGSGADIQYF
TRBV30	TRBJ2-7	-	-	TGTGCCTGGAGTGTAAATATTCGGTACGCCACGCGTTCTATTTACGAGCAGTACTTC	CAWSVNIRYATRSIYEQYF
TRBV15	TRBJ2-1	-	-	TGTGCCACCAGCAGAGAGGGGGCGGGGGCGTTGATCTACAATGAGCAGTTCTTC	CATSREGAGALIYNEQFF
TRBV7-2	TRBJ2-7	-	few	TGTGCCAGCAGCTTAGCCGGAGGGGCTACCTACGAGCAGTACTTC	CASSLAGGATYEQYF
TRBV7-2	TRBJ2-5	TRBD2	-	TGTGCCAGCAGCCCTAGGACTAGTAGGGAGACCCAGTACTTC	CASSPRTSRETQYF
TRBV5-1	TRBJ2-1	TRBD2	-	TGCGCCAGCAGCTCGGGACTAGCGGGGGCCTACAATGAGCAGTTCTTC	CASSSGLAGAYNEQFF
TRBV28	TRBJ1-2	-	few	TGTGCCTCCCAATTGGCCTATGGCTACACCTTC	CASQLAYGYTF
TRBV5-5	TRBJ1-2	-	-	TGTGCCAGCAGCGTTGGAGCAAGAGGTGGCTACACCTTC	CASSVGARGGYTF
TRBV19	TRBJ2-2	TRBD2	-	TGTGCCAGTACCCCAACTAGCGTGAACACCGGGGAGCTGTTTTTT	CASTPTSVNTGELFF
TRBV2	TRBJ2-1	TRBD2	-	TGTGCCAGCAGTCGACTAGCGTCCAGCTCCTACAATGAGCAGTTCTTC	CASSRLASSSYNEQFF
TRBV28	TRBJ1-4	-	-	TGTGCCAGCAGTCCGTTATACAGGGCCCCTGATGAAAAACTGTTTTTT	CASSPLYRAPDEKLFF
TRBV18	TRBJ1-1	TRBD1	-	TGTGCCAGCACCCCTCCCCCCCCACACAGGGGGAACACTGAAGCTTTCTTT	CASTPPPPHRGNTEAFF
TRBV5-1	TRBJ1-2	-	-	TGCGCCAGCAGCTTGGATGGAGCCCCCTATGGCTACACCTTC	CASSLDGAPYGYTF
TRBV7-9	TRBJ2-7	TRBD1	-	TGTGCCAGCAGCAACGGACAGGGAGGCTACGAGCAGTACTTC	CASSNGQGGYEQYF
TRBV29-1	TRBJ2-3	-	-	TGCAGCGTTGAGGAGAGGGTCGATACGCAGTATTTT	CSVEERVDTQYF
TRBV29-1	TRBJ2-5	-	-	TGCAGCGTGGGGGGGGCAGGGACCCAGTACTTC	CSVGGAGTQYF
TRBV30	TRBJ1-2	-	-	TGTGCCTGCTCTCAGGGCCCCTCTGGCTACACCTTC	CACSQGPSGYTF
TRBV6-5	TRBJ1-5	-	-	TGTGCCAGCAGTTACTACGGGGGTCAGCCCCAGCATTTT	CASSYYGGQPQHF
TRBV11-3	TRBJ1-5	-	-	TGTGCCAGCCCCCCCGGCGGTTTCTATCAGCCCCAGCATTTT	CASPPGGFYQPQHF
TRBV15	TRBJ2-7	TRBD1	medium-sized	TGTGCCACCAGCAGAGCCCGGACAGGGGACGTTGTGCAGTACTTC	CATSRARTGDVVQYF
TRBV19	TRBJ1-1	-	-	TGTGCCAGTAGTATGCAGGGTCCGGACACTGAAGCTTTCTTT	CASSMQGPDTEAFF
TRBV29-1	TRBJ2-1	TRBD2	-	TGCAGCGACCTTAGCGGGAGACCCTACAATGAGCAGTTCTTC	CSDLSGRPYNEQFF